The next 24 T cell receptor beta chains were all read from a single sample in a study of T cell repertoires in cytomegalovirus infection. TCRdb analysed the reads with MiXCR anew, one entry per CDR3 protein. In the table there are over 150,000 distinct CDR3 sequences, about a sixth of which are singletons. The source material was CD8+ T cells from PBMCs. The origin of the receptors is a human donor in good health (CMV status not recorded). Some clones in this sample may be carry-over from other donors' samples.

The gene calls are TRBV4-3 and TRBJ2-6; weak D call: TRBD2 (5 bases). The length of the CDR3 is 17 residues. Between the trimmed V and J ends, which lost 2 bases and 0 bases, there was a span of 11 bases. Germline CDR1 is LGHNA and CDR2 is YSLEER. The CDR3 nucleotides read TGCGCCAGCAGCCAAATTTTCAGCGGCTCTGGGGCCAACGTCCTGACTTTC. Amino acid sequence: CASSQIFSGSGANVLTF.

This clonotype has just a few counts. This rearrangement joins TRBV29-1 to TRBJ1-2; 8 positions match TRBD1. There are 13 residues in the CDR3. Looked up from germline, CDR1 is SQVTM and CDR2 is ANQGSEA. V was pared by 6 bases and J by 4 bases, with 7 bases of the junction left unmatched. CDR3 loop: CSVDSGGLYGYTF. The CDR3, as DNA: TGCAGCGTCGACTCAGGGGGCCTCTATGGCTACACCTTC.

This clonotype was counted a few times. The chain links TRBV7-9 to TRBJ2-7, with D possibly matching TRBD1 (7 bases). The CDR3 is 15 amino acids. V lost 5 bases, J lost 4 bases, and 18 bases lay in between. Germline values: CDR1 SEHNR, CDR2 FQNEAQ (reference sequence). The CDR3 sequence is CASSRQGGGFYEQYF. In DNA form, the CDR3 reads TGTGCCAGCAGCCGACAGGGCGGAGGGTTTTACGAGCAGTACTTC. The full variable domain, in which reference TRBV7-9 and TRBJ2-7 provide the parts outside the CDR3, is DTGVSQNPRHKITKRGQNVTFRCDPISEHNRLYWYRQTLGQGPEFLTYFQNEAQLEKSRLLSDRFSAERPKGSFSTLEIQRTEQGDSAMYLCASSRQGGGFYEQYFGPGTRLTVT.

V and J are TRBV7-2 and TRBJ2-7, with D perhaps matching TRBD1 (6 bases). Germline values: CDR1 SGHTA, CDR2 FQGNSA. The CDR3 runs 15 residues. Trimming left V 3 bases short and J 3 bases short, with 15 bases between. This CDR3 is CASSFVSGQGYEQYF. CDR3 coding DNA: TGTGCCAGCAGCTTTGTCTCGGGACAAGGCTACGAGCAGTACTTC.

This clonotype came up a few times. V gene TRBV27 combines with J gene TRBJ2-1; D is unresolved. Between the trimmed V and J ends, which lost 6 bases and 4 bases, there was a span of 19 bases. The CDR3 runs 16 residues. Germline values: CDR1 MNHEY, CDR2 SMNVEV (reference sequence). CDR3 nucleotides: TGTGCCAGCAGGCTCCTTAGGGCCAGCCTTTACAATGAGCAGTTCTTC. It codes for CASRLLRASLYNEQFF.

This clonotype was counted only a few times. The CDR3 DNA reads TGTGCCAGCAGCTCCACCGGGACAACCAGCTCCTACGAGCAGTACTTC. Translated, it gives CASSSTGTTSSYEQYF. The chain joins TRBV7-8 to TRBJ2-7; tentative D call: TRBD1 (6 bases). Trimming took 4 bases from V and 0 from J, leaving 16 bases between them. In germline, CDR1 is SGHVS, CDR2 FQNEAQ. This CDR3 contains 16 residues.

J is TRBJ1-2 and V is TRBV7-9; 8 bases align to TRBD1. This CDR3 contains 16 residues. Germline-derived CDR1 and CDR2 are SEHNR and FQNEAQ (reference sequence). The V segment lost 5 bases and the J segment 2 bases; nucleotides outside the gene matches: 10. CDR3 sequence (DNA): TGTGCCAGCAGCCCACCGACAGGGGCAGCCAACTATGGCTACACCTTC. It specifies CASSPPTGAANYGYTF.

The gene calls are TRBV7-8 and TRBJ2-7; 8 bases map to TRBD1. This CDR3 comprises 15 residues. The V and J ends lost 4 bases and 5 bases, in that order; junction bases with no gene match: 10. Germline V lookup: CDR1 SGHVS, CDR2 FQNEAQ. This chain's CDR3 is CASSSKDRERDEQYF. The CDR3 DNA reads TGTGCCAGCAGCTCGAAGGACAGGGAACGTGACGAGCAGTACTTC.

This clonotype has only a few counts. The gene calls are TRBV29-1 and TRBJ2-6; TRBD1 agrees at 12 bases. Germline V gene lookup returns CDR1 SQVTM and CDR2 ANQGSEA. This CDR3 spans 14 amino acids. The V segment lost 6 bases and the J segment 11 bases; nucleotides outside the gene matches: 8. The CDR3 DNA reads as TGCAGCGTGCCTGCCGGGACAGGGGGCTACGTCCTGACTTTC. Encoded protein: CSVPAGTGGYVLTF.

This clonotype was seen only a few times. The J gene is TRBJ1-1, the V gene TRBV28; no clear D. CDR1 is MDHEN and CDR2 is SYDVKM in the germline V gene. The CDR3 is made up of 15 amino acids. Trimming cost V 5 bases and J 0 bases, with 13 bases left between them. CDR3 sequence: CASSTPEILNTEAFF. CDR3 coding DNA: TGTGCCAGCAGTACCCCCGAAATTCTGAACACTGAAGCTTTCTTT.

The sample holds a few counts of this clonotype. The junction departs from germline at one end; a sequencing error may be responsible. The chain recombines TRBV6-2 or TRBV6-3 with TRBJ1-1; no reliable D call. The CDR3 sequence is 14 residues long. Germline CDR1 MNHEY, CDR2 SVGEGT. CDR3 sequence: CASSPGRTNAEAFF. The CDR3 bases are TGTGCCAGCAGTCCCGGGAGGACGAACGCTGAAGCTTTCTTT.

V usage is TRBV2 and J usage is TRBJ1-5; TRBD1 matches 8 bases. The V gene's germline CDR1 is SNHLY and CDR2 FYNNEI. The CDR3 is made up of 14 amino acids. The ends lost 8 bases at V and 4 bases at J; junction bases unmatched: 7. The CDR3 DNA sequence: TGTGCCAGCGGCCGGGACAGGACTAATCAGCCCCAGCATTTT. It codes for CASGRDRTNQPQHF.

V usage is TRBV2 and J usage is TRBJ1-2; perhaps TRBD1 as D (5 bases). This CDR3 contains 15 residues. V was pared by 0 bases and J by 5 bases, with 13 bases between. The V gene's germline CDR1 is SNHLY and CDR2 FYNNEI. The CDR3 DNA follows: TGTGCCAGCAGTGAAGCCTCGGGGGAATTTTATGGCTACACCTTC. Its translation is CASSEASGEFYGYTF.

The genes are TRBV7-9 and TRBJ2-7; D unresolved. The germline V gene encodes CDR1 SEHNR and CDR2 FQNEAQ (reference sequence). V lost 1 base and J lost 5, with 12 bases in between. This CDR3 region has 14 residues. The CDR3 DNA is TGTGCCAGCAGCTTAGGCGCACCGGGCGACGAGCAGTACTTC. This sequence encodes CASSLGAPGDEQYF.

The V call is TRBV19, the J call TRBJ2-7, with 7 bases that match TRBD2. The germline V gene encodes CDR1 LNHDA and CDR2 SQIVND (reference sequence). This CDR3 has 13 residues. With V trimmed by 7 bases and J by 4 bases, 7 bases remained unmatched. The DNA for the CDR3 is TGTGCCAGTACCCCAGCGGGGCCTTACGAGCAGTACTTC. This sequence encodes CASTPAGPYEQYF.

There are many counts of this clonotype. This chain links TRBV7-2 with TRBJ2-7; D possibly corresponds to TRBD1 (5 bases). This CDR3 is 15 amino acids long. Between the trimmed V and J ends, which lost 1 base and 2 bases, there was a span of 12 bases. CDR1 SGHTA and CDR2 FQGNSA come from the germline V gene. The CDR3 coding sequence is TGTGCCAGCAGCTTAGATCCAGGGATCCCCTACGAGCAGTACTTC. Amino acid sequence: CASSLDPGIPYEQYF.

The chain recombines TRBV7-2 with TRBJ1-1; D is unresolved. Germline V gene data show CDR1 as SGHTA and CDR2 as FQGNSA. The CDR3 consists of 15 residues. V lost 5 bases and J lost 0, with 13 bases in between. As DNA, the CDR3 is TGTGCCAGCAGCCCGCTAGGGCGCGTGAACACTGAAGCTTTCTTT. Encoded protein: CASSPLGRVNTEAFF. Drawing the rest from reference TRBV7-2 and TRBJ1-1, the complete variable domain is GAGVSQSPSNKVTEKGKDVELRCDPISGHTALYWYRQSLGQGLEFLIYFQGNSAPDKSGLPSDRFSAERTGGSVSTLTIQRTQQEDSAVYLCASSPLGRVNTEAFFGQGTRLTVV.

The rearrangement uses TRBV10-3 and TRBJ2-5; D not certain. Trimming cost V 3 bases and J 1 base, with 9 bases left between them. Germline V gene sequence: CDR1 ENHRY, CDR2 SYGVKD. The CDR3 consists of 14 residues. The CDR3 region is CAISDLVIQETQYF. In DNA form, the CDR3 reads TGTGCCATCAGTGACTTAGTGATCCAAGAGACCCAGTACTTC.

This clonotype was observed a few times. The gene calls are TRBV10-3 and TRBJ2-7, with 7 nucleotides matching TRBD2. This CDR3 contains 20 residues. V lost 3 bases and J lost 0; bases outside the gene matches: 20. Per germline, CDR1 ENHRY and CDR2 SYGVKD. The CDR3 sequence: CAISDPDGRSVSGASYEQYF. In nucleotides, the CDR3 is TGTGCCATCAGTGATCCCGACGGGCGATCGGTGAGCGGGGCCTCCTACGAGCAGTACTTC.

This clonotype was seen repeatedly, ten times or more. This rearrangement joins TRBV7-2 to TRBJ1-1; D might be TRBD1 (5 bases). Trimming shortened V by 7 bases and J by 0 bases, and 21 bases separated the two germline ends. The length of the CDR3 is 17 residues. CDR1 SGHTA and CDR2 FQGNSA come from the germline V gene. The CDR3 sequence is CASIPLGEGILNTEAFF. DNA of the CDR3: TGTGCCAGCATCCCCTTAGGGGAGGGAATCTTGAACACTGAAGCTTTCTTT. The complete variable domain, with remaining parts taken from reference TRBV7-2 and TRBJ1-1, reads GAGVSQSPSNKVTEKGKDVELRCDPISGHTALYWYRQSLGQGLEFLIYFQGNSAPDKSGLPSDRFSAERTGGSVSTLTIQRTQQEDSAVYLCASIPLGEGILNTEAFFGQGTRLTVV.

The chain has TRBV2 and TRBJ2-3; unclear D gene. The CDR3 totals 17 residues. V dropped 6 bases and J dropped 0 bases, with 19 bases sitting between them. In germline, CDR1 is SNHLY, CDR2 FYNNEI. CDR3 DNA: TGTGCCAGCAGGGGTATCTTTCCTCCTCTTAGCACAGATACGCAGTATTTT. It encodes CASRGIFPPLSTDTQYF.

V usage is TRBV11-2 and J usage is TRBJ2-3; no firm D call. From germline, CDR1 is SGHAT and CDR2 FQNNGV. The CDR3 consists of 15 residues. V lost 0 bases and J lost 2, with 9 bases in between. The CDR3: CASSLDLDVTDTQYF. CDR3 coding DNA: TGTGCCAGCAGCTTAGATTTGGATGTCACAGATACGCAGTATTTT.

This clonotype was seen only a few times. The chain has TRBV6-2 or TRBV6-3 and TRBJ1-1, with D maybe TRBD1 (5 bases). Germline V CDR1 and CDR2: MNHEY, SVGEGT. This CDR3 region has 16 residues. Trimming took 2 bases from V and 1 from J, leaving 14 bases between them. The CDR3 reads CASSYDEGRKNTEAFF. In nucleotides, the CDR3 is TGTGCCAGCAGTTACGATGAGGGGCGGAAGAACACTGAAGCTTTCTTT.

V gene TRBV27 combines with J gene TRBJ1-1; D is undetermined. The CDR3 runs 13 residues. The germline gives CDR1 MNHEY, CDR2 SMNVEV (reference sequence). V was cut by 8 bases and J by 2 bases, with 12 bases left in between. The CDR3 region is CASGIEPNTEAFF. The CDR3 nucleotides are TGTGCCAGCGGGATCGAACCCAACACTGAAGCTTTCTTT.